This TCR beta chain is drawn from a study of blood T cell repertoires in COVID-19. The cohort comprised adults aged about 18 to 90 years residing in approximately 25 US areas. In assigning cohorts, the study relied on participant-reported clinical history. Clones were read by immunoSEQ multiplex PCR, and TCRdb kept only the in-frame ones, dropping some. Counted here are 130,000 to 150,000 clones, roughly 90% occurring once; the ten biggest clones make up approximately 1.2%. What was sequenced was PBMCs or T cells enriched from blood (not recorded which). The origin of this receptor is a woman in her 30s with acute COVID-19.

The CDR3: CASSGNVDSEAFF. CDR3 in DNA: TGTGCCAGCAGTGGGAACGTGGACAGTGAAGCTTTCTTT. V usage is TRBV2 and J usage is TRBJ1-1, with a possible D match to TRBD1 (6 bases). The germline V gene encodes CDR1 SNHLY and CDR2 FYNNEI. Deletions cut 4 bases from V and 7 bases from J, with 13 bases between. This CDR3 spans 13 amino acids.